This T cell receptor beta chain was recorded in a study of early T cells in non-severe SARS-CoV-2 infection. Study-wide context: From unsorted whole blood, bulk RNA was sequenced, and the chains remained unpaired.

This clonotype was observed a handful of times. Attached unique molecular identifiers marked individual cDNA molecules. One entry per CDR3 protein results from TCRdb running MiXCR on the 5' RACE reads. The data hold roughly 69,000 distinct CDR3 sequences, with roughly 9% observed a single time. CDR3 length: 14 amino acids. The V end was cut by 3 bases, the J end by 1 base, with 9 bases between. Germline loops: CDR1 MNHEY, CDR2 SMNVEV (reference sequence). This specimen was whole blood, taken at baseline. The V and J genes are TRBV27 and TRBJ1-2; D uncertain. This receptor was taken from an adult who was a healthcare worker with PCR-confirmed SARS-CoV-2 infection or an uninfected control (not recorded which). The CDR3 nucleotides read TGTGCCAGCAGTTTCTACGGTAGTAACTATGGCTACACCTTC. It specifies CASSFYGSNYGYTF.